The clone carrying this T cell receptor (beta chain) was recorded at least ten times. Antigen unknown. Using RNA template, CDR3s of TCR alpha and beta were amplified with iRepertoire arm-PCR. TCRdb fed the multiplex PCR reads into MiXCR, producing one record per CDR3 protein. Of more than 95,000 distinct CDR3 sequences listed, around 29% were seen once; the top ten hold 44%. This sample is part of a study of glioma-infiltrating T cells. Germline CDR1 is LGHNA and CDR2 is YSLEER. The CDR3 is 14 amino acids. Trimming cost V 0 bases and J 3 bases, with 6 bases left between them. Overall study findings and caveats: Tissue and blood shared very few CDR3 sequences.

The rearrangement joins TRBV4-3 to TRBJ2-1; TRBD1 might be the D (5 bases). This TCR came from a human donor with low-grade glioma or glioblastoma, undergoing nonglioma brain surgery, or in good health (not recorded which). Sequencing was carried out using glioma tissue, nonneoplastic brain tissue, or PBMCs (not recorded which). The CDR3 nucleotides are TGCGCCAGCAGCCAAGACAGGGTCTACAATGAGCAGTTCTTC. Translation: CASSQDRVYNEQFF.